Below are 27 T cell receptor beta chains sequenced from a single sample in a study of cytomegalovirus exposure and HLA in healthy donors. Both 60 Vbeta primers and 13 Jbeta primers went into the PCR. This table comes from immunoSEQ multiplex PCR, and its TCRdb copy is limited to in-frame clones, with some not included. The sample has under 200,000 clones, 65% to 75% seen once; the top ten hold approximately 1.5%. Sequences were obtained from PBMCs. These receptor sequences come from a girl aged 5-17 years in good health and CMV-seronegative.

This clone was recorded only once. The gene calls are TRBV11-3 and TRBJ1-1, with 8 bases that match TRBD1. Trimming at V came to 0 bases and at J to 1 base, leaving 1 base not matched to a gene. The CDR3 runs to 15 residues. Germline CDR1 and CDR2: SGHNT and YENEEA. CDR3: CASSLDGTGNTEAFF. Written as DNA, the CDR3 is TGTGCCAGCAGCTTAGATGGGACAGGGAACACTGAAGCTTTCTTT.

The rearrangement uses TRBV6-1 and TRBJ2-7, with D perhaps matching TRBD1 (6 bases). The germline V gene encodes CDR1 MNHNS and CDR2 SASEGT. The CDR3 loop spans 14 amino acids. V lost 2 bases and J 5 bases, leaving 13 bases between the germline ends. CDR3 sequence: CASSEPGDNHEQYF. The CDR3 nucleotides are TGTGCCAGCAGTGAACCCGGGGACAATCACGAGCAGTACTTC.

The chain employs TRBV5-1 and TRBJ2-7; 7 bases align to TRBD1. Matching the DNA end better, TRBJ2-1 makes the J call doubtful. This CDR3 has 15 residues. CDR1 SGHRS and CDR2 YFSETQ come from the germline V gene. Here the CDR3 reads CASSLVGGTDYEQFF. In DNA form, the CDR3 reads TGCGCCAGCAGCTTGGTCGGTGGGACAGACTACGAGCAGTTCTTC.

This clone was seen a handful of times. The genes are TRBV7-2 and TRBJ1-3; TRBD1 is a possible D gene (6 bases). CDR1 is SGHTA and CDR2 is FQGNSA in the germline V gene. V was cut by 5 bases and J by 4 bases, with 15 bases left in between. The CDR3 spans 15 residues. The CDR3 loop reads CASSATGTSGNTIYF. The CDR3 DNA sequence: TGTGCCAGCAGCGCAACCGGGACATCCGGAAACACCATATATTTT. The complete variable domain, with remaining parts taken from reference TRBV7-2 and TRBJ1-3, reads GAGVSQSPSNKVTEKGKDVELRCDPISGHTALYWYRQSLGQGLEFLIYFQGNSAPDKSGLPSDRFSAERTGGSVSTLTIQRTQQEDSAVYLCASSATGTSGNTIYFGEGSWLTVV.

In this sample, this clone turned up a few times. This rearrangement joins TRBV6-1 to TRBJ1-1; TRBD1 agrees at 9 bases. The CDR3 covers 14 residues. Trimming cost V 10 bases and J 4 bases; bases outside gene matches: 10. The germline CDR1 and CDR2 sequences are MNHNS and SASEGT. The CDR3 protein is CATTPGQGTTEAFF. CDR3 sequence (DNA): TGTGCCACAACACCGGGACAGGGCACCACTGAAGCTTTCTTT.

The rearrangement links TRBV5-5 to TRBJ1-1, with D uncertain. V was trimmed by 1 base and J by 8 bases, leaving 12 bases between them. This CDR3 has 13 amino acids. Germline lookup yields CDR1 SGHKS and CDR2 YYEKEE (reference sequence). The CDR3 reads CASSLWAGREAFF. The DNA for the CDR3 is TGTGCCAGCAGCTTGTGGGCTGGGAGGGAAGCTTTCTTT.

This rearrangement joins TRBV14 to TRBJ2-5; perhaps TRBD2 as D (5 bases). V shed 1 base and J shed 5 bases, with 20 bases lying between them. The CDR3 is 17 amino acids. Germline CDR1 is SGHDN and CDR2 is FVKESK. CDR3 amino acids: CASSQVFNPGWEETQYF. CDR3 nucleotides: TGTGCCAGCAGCCAAGTGTTCAATCCCGGGTGGGAGGAGACCCAGTACTTC.

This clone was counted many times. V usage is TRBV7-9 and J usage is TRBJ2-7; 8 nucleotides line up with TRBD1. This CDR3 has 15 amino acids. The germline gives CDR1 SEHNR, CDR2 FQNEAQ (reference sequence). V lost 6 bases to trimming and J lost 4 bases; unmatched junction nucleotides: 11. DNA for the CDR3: TGTGCCAGCAGATCCGGACAGGGCCCAGGTTACGAGCAGTACTTC. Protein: CASRSGQGPGYEQYF.

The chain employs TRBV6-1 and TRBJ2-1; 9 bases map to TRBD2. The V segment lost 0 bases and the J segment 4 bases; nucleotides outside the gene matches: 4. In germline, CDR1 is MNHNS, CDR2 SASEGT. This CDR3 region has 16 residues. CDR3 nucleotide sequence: TGTGCCAGCAGTGAAGCGCTAGCGGGGTTTTACAATGAGCAGTTCTTC. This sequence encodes CASSEALAGFYNEQFF.

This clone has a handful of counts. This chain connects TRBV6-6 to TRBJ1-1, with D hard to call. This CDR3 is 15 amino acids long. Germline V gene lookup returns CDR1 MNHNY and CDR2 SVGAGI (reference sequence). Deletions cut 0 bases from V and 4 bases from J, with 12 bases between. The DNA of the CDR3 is TGTGCCAGCAGTTACTCCCCGGGTCCGGCCACTGAAGCTTTCTTT. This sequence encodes CASSYSPGPATEAFF.

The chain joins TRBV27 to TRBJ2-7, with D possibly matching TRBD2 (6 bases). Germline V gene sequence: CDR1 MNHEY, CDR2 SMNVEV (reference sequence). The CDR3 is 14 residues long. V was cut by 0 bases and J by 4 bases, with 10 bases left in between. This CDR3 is CASSLSAGSYEQYF. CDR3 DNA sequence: TGTGCCAGCAGTTTATCGGCGGGGTCGTACGAGCAGTACTTC.

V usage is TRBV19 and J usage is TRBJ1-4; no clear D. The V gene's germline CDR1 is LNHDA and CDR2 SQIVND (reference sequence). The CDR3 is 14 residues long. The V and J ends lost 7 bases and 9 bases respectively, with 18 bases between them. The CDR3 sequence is CASKEEPRPQKLFF. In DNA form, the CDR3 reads TGTGCCAGTAAGGAGGAGCCAAGGCCCCAAAAACTGTTTTTT.

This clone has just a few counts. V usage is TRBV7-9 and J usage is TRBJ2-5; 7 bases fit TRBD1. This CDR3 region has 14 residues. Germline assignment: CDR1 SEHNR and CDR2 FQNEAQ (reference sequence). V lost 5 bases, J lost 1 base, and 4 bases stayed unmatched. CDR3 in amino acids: CASSIGTAQETQYF. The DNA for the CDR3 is TGTGCCAGCAGCATCGGGACAGCCCAAGAGACCCAGTACTTC.

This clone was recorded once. The CDR3 DNA reads as TGCGCCAGCCTCCGAGGAACGGCCACCGGGGAGCTGTTTTTT. It encodes CASLRGTATGELFF. This chain joins TRBV5-1 and TRBJ2-2; D gene unclear. The ends were cut back, 7 bases at V and 4 bases at J, with 14 bases in the middle. The CDR3 is 14 amino acids. Germline-derived CDR1 and CDR2 are SGHRS and YFSETQ.

CDR3 nucleotides: TGTGCCAGCCGGCGGTTAGGGGCCGTCGCAGATACGCAGTATTTT. Protein sequence: CASRRLGAVADTQYF. This chain joins TRBV27 and TRBJ2-3; D is possibly TRBD1 (5 bases). The CDR3 has 15 amino acids. Trimming shortened V by 8 bases and J by 4 bases, and 19 bases separated the two germline ends. Germline CDR1 MNHEY, CDR2 SMNVEV (reference sequence).

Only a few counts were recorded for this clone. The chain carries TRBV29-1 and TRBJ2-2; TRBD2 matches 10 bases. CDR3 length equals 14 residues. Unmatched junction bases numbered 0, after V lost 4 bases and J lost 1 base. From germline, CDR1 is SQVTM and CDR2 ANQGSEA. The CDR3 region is CSVGTSGNTGELFF. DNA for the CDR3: TGCAGCGTTGGGACTAGCGGGAACACCGGGGAGCTGTTTTTT.

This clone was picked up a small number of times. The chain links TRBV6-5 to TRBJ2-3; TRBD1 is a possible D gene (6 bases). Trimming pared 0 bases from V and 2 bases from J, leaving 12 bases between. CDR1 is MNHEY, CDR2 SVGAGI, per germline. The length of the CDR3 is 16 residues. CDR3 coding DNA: TGTGCCAGCAGTTACTCGACCCAGGGGTTCACAGATACGCAGTATTTT. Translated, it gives CASSYSTQGFTDTQYF.

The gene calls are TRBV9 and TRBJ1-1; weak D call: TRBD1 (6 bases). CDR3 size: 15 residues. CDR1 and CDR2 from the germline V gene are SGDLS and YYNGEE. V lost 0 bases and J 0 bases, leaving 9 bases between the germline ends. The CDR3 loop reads CASSVGDTLNTEAFF. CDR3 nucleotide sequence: TGTGCCAGCAGCGTAGGGGACACTTTGAACACTGAAGCTTTCTTT.

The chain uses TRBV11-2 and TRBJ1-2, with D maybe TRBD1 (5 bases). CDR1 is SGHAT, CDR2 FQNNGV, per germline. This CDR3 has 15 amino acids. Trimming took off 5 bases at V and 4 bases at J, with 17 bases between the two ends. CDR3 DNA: TGTGCCAGCAGCCGAATCAGGGATGTCGGCTATGGCTACACCTTC. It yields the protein CASSRIRDVGYGYTF. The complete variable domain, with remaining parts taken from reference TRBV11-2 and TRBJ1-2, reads EAGVAQSPRYKIIEKRQSVAFWCNPISGHATLYWYQQILGQGPKLLIQFQNNGVVDDSQLPKDRFSAERLKGVDSTLKIQPAKLEDSAVYLCASSRIRDVGYGYTFGSGTRLTVV.

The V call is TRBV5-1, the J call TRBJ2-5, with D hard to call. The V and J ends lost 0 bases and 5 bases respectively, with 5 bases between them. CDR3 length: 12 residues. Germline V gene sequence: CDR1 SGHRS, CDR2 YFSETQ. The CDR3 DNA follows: TGCGCCAGCAGCTTGGAACTGGAGACCCAGTACTTC. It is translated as CASSLELETQYF.

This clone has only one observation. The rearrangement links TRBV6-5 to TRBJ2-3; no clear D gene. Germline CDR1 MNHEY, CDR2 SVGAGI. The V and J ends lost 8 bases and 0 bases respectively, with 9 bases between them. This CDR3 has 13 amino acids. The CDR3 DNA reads TGTGCCAGCGGCCACAGAAGCACAGATACGCAGTATTTT. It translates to CASGHRSTDTQYF.

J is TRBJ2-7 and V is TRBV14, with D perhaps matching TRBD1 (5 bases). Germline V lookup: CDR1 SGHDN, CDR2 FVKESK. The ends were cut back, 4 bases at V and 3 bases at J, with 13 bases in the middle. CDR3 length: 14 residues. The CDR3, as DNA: TGTGCCAGCAGCCCTCTGACAGAATTCTACGAGCAGTACTTC. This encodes CASSPLTEFYEQYF.

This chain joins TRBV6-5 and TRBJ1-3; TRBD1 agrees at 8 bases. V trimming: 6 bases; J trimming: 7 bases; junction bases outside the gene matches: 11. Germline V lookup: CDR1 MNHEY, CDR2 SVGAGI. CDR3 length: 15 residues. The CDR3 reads CASRVGQGIRNTIYF. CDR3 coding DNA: TGTGCCAGCAGAGTCGGACAGGGAATACGGAACACCATATATTTT.

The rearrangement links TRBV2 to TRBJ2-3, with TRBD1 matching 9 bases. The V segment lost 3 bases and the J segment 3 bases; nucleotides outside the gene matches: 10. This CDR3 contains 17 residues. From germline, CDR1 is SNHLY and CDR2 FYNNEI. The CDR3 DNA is TGTGCCAGCAGTGAGCCACAGGGGGCGCGGGTGACAGATACGCAGTATTTT. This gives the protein CASSEPQGARVTDTQYF.

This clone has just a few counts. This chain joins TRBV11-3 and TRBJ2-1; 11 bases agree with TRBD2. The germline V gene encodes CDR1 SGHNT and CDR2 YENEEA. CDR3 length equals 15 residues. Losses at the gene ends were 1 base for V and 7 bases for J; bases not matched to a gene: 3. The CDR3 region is CASSLGTSGGNEQFF. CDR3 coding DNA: TGTGCCAGCAGCTTAGGAACTAGCGGGGGTAATGAGCAGTTCTTC.

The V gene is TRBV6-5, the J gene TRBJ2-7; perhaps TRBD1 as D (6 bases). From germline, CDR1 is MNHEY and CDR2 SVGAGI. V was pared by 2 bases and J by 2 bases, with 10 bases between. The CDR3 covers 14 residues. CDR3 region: CASSYTDSTYEQYF. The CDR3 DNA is TGTGCCAGCAGTTACACGGACAGCACCTACGAGCAGTACTTC.

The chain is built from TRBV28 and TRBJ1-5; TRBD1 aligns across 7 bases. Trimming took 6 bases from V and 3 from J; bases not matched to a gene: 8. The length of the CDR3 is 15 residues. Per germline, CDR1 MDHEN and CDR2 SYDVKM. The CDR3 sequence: CASRLLTGANQPQHF. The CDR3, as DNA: TGTGCCAGCAGGCTACTTACAGGGGCCAATCAGCCCCAGCATTTT.